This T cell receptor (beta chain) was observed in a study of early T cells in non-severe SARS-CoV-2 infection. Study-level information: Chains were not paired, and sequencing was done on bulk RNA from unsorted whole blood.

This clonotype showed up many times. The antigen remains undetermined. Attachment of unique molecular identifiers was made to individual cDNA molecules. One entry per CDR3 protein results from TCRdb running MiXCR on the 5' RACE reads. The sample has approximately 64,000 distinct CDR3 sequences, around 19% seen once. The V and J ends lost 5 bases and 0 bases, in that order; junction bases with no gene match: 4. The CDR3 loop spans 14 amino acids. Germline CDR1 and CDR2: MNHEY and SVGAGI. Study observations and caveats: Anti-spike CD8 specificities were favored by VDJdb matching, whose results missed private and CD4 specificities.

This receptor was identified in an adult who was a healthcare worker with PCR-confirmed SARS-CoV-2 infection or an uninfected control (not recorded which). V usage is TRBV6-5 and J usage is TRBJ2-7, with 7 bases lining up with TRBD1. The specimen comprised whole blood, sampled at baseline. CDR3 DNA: TGTGCCAGCAGTAAGGGGGACAGCTCCTACGAGCAGTACTTC. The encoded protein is CASSKGDSSYEQYF.